This entry features one T cell receptor beta chain sequence. V was clipped by 1 base and J by 5 bases; unmatched bases: 7. The CDR3 is 15 amino acids. Germline CDR1 is MNHEY and CDR2 is SVGAGI. These data originate in a study of long-term antiretroviral therapy in people with HIV. Running of the v3.0 immunoSEQ assay took place at survey level. Sequenced by immunoSEQ multiplex PCR; TCRdb stores in-frame clones only, minus some. The sample consists of about 33,000 clones, 65% to 80% of them appearing once. The sample consisted of unsorted PBMCs, taken 2 years after starting antiretroviral therapy. The TCR sequence derives from a woman aged 45-60 years with HIV. The chain is built from TRBV6-5 and TRBJ1-1; 7 bases align to TRBD1. CDR3 DNA sequence: TGTGCCAGCAGTTACTTGACAGGGAGGGGGACTGAAGCTTTCTTT. This gives the protein CASSYLTGRGTEAFF.